These T cell receptor beta chains were read from a single sample in a study of blood T cell repertoires in COVID-19. The table came from immunoSEQ multiplex PCR; TCRdb's copy has only in-frame clones and leaves some out. Counted here are 100,000 or so clones, approximately 86% occurring once; the ten biggest clones make up roughly 2.5%. Sample: PBMCs or T cells enriched from blood (not recorded which). These receptors were obtained from a woman aged 45-65 years who had recovered from COVID-19. The conserved cysteine and the conserved F or W are not part of the CDR3 here. Not all rows give a size; the values are once, few, many and, for expanded clones, a class.

>11|TRBV5-4|.|TRBJ2-7
ASSRGEAYEQY
>12|TRBV6-6|.|TRBJ1-2
ASSPGTGLWGYT
>13|TRBV18|.|TRBJ2-7
ASSPTDRGLEEQY
>12|TRBV6-5|.|TRBJ1-3
ASSKGHGENTIY
>13|TRBV7-9|.|TRBJ2-1
ASSRGDSLTNEQF
>13|TRBV18|.|TRBJ2-1
ASSAGLAGDNEQF
>14|TRBV11-2|.|TRBJ2-2
ASSSKAGAGTGELF
>12|TRBV5-1|once|TRBJ1-1
ASSYGSSNTEAF
>13|TRBV18|.|TRBJ1-3
ASSPTGEDGNTIY
>14|TRBV5-1|.|TRBJ1-3
ASSLVGANSGNTIY
>9|TRBV29-1|few|TRBJ1-1
SVEGAGLAF
>18|TRBV6-1|.|TRBJ1-1
ASSERTLRIVDRMNTEAF
>17|TRBV19|.|TRBJ2-5
ASSGRTGTTLSGQETQY
>14|TRBV7-9|.|TRBJ2-1
ASSRLRDRSYNEQF
>13|TRBV9|.|TRBJ2-3
ASSVGPKGEDTQY
>9|TRBV5-1|.|TRBJ2-7
ASTDGQEQY
>11|TRBV29-1|.|TRBJ1-1
SVGRGPDTEAF
>13|TRBV5-1|.|TRBJ2-7
ASSLQSGDPYEQY
>12|TRBV12-5|once|TRBJ1-2
ASGLVRRVGGYT
>13|TRBV5-4|.|TRBJ2-1
ASSPDSLSYNEQF
>13|TRBV4-2|.|TRBJ1-5
ASSQEWAPNQPQH
>10|TRBV12-3/TRBV12-4|.|TRBJ2-2
ASSRGPGELF
>14|TRBV27|.|TRBJ1-5
ASSLSGTESNQPQH
>14|TRBV15|.|TRBJ2-7
ATSPRRDSIDYEQY
>10|TRBV6-1|few|TRBJ2-1
ASSELAREQF
>14|TRBV5-4|.|TRBJ1-4
ASSSRPGQTNEKLF
>11|TRBV30|.|TRBJ2-7
AWSVQGGSWQY
>13|TRBV19|few|TRBJ2-7
ASRPGLAGGNEQY
>14|TRBV3-1/TRBV3-2|.|TRBJ2-7
ASSPRLAGPSYEQY
>14|TRBV19|.|TRBJ2-1
ASSSRGRRQGNEQF
>13|TRBV9|.|TRBJ2-2
ASSQTGGSTGELF
>12|TRBV5-1|.|TRBJ2-3
ASSRGSGTDTQY
>14|TRBV5-1|once|TRBJ2-2
ASRGTSGSDTGELF
>11|TRBV27|once|TRBJ1-1
ADSGGGTPEAF
>13|TRBV3-1/TRBV3-2|.|TRBJ2-1
ASRSSQVWSNEQF